The 13 T cell receptor beta chains in this list originate from one sample, sequenced in a study of T-cell reconstitution after alpha-beta-depleted transplantation in children. Unique molecular identifiers were used in preparing the TCRbeta library. TCRdb re-called the PCR reads through MiXCR, storing one row per CDR3 protein. The sample includes some 500,000 distinct CDR3 sequences, about a sixth of them seen just once. The sample was PBMCs from the stem cell graft donor, taken from the stem cell graft. The source of these receptors is a human donor who donated a stem cell graft to a child with acute lymphoblastic leukemia.

The V and J genes are TRBV6-5 and TRBJ2-1; a possible D gene is TRBD1 (6 bases). Germline CDR1 MNHEY, CDR2 SVGAGI. The CDR3 spans 14 residues. The V end was cut by 4 bases, the J end by 5 bases, with 12 bases between. The CDR3 DNA sequence: TGTGCCAGCAGTTGGGACAATGAAAACAATGAGCAGTTCTTC. Its protein is CASSWDNENNEQFF.

This clonotype was counted a few times. The chain links TRBV12-3 or TRBV12-4 to TRBJ1-2; a possible D gene is TRBD1 (5 bases). Trimming took off 8 bases at V and 3 bases at J, with 13 bases between the two ends. This CDR3 has 13 residues. The CDR3 loop reads CASGWTFYYGYTF. DNA of the CDR3: TGTGCCAGCGGCTGGACATTTTACTATGGCTACACCTTC.

This sequence joins TRBV6-1 and TRBJ2-1; 8 bases are a match to TRBD2. V lost 6 bases, J lost 7 bases, and 5 bases stayed unmatched. The CDR3 has 13 amino acids. The germline V gene encodes CDR1 MNHNS and CDR2 SASEGT. This CDR3 reads CASRESGRNEQFF. CDR3 nucleotides: TGTGCCAGCAGAGAAAGCGGGAGAAATGAGCAGTTCTTC.

CDR3 sequence reads: CASSHRGGSYNEQFF. For the CDR3, the DNA is TGTGCCAGCAGTCACAGGGGGGGCTCCTACAATGAGCAGTTCTTC. The chain links TRBV12-3 or TRBV12-4 to TRBJ2-1, with a possible D match to TRBD1 (8 bases). The CDR3 is 15 amino acids. Trimming removed 5 bases at V and 0 bases at J, with 11 bases between.

In this sample, this clonotype turned up once. The genes are TRBV7-2 and TRBJ2-1; TRBD2 aligns across 7 bases. Trimming at V came to 5 bases and at J to 8 bases, leaving 12 bases not matched to a gene. Germline loops: CDR1 SGHTA, CDR2 FQGNSA. This CDR3 region has 15 residues. CDR3 bases: TGTGCCAGCAGCAACTACGGGACTACGGGCCATGAGCAGTTCTTC. Translating it yields CASSNYGTTGHEQFF.

The V call is TRBV15, the J call TRBJ2-7; weak D call: TRBD1 (5 bases). Germline V CDR1 and CDR2: LNHNV, YYDKDF (reference sequence). V gave up 6 bases and J gave up 3 bases, with 12 bases separating them. There are 13 residues in the CDR3. The CDR3 nucleotides read TGTGCCACCAGTATAAAGCAGGGCTACGAGCAGTACTTC. It specifies CATSIKQGYEQYF.

This clonotype occurred once. J is TRBJ1-2 and V is TRBV5-1; 9 positions match TRBD1. The germline V gene encodes CDR1 SGHRS and CDR2 YFSETQ. This CDR3 contains 16 residues. Trimming took 4 bases from V and 4 from J; bases not matched to a gene: 11. The CDR3: CASSPDRGVMGYGYTF. For the CDR3, the DNA is TGCGCCAGCAGCCCGGACAGGGGCGTTATGGGCTATGGCTACACCTTC. Combining the CDR3 with reference TRBV5-1 and TRBJ1-2 gives the whole variable domain KAGVTQTPRYLIKTRGQQVTLSCSPISGHRSVSWYQQTPGQGLQFLFEYFSETQRNKGNFPGRFSGRQFSNSRSEMNVSTLELGDSALYLCASSPDRGVMGYGYTFGSGTRLTVV.

This clonotype was counted a few times. This chain connects TRBV7-9 to TRBJ2-7, with TRBD2 matching 12 bases. The CDR3 is made up of 15 amino acids. Germline V CDR1 and CDR2: SEHNR, FQNEAQ (reference sequence). J gave up 5 bases and V 5 bases, and 7 bases lay outside the gene matches. CDR3 amino acids: CASSPWTSGVHEQYF. Written as DNA, the CDR3 is TGTGCCAGCAGCCCCTGGACTAGCGGGGTCCACGAGCAGTACTTC.

Only a few counts were recorded for this clonotype. The rearrangement joins TRBV29-1 to TRBJ1-2; TRBD1 is a possible D gene (6 bases). The CDR3 has 15 residues. V lost 0 bases to trimming and J lost 8 bases, with 19 bases between them. CDR1 is SQVTM and CDR2 is ANQGSEA in the germline V gene. CDR3 in amino acids: CSVEDLQGQGGGYTF. The CDR3 nucleotides read TGCAGCGTTGAAGATCTTCAGGGGCAGGGAGGCGGCTACACCTTC.

To note about this clonotype: Germline and junction disagree at one end, which may indicate a read error. The chain links TRBV4-3 to TRBJ1-4; TRBD1 agrees at 7 bases. The CDR3 is made up of 16 amino acids. Per germline, CDR1 LGHNA and CDR2 YSLEER. CDR3 in DNA: TGCACCAGCAGCCAAGTGCTCAGGGGGTATAATGAAAAACTGTTTTTT. This sequence encodes CTSSQVLRGYNEKLFF.

V usage is TRBV6-1 and J usage is TRBJ2-2; D tentatively reads TRBD1 or TRBD2 (6 bases each). V lost 5 bases to trimming and J lost 0 bases, with 19 bases between them. Germline CDR1 reads MNHNS; CDR2 reads SASEGT. The length of the CDR3 is 18 residues. The CDR3 DNA reads TGTGCCAGCAGTCCCCTCTCGAGGGGGGATGCGAACACCGGGGAGCTGTTTTTT. Encoded protein: CASSPLSRGDANTGELFF.

J is TRBJ2-7 and V is TRBV20-1; 7 nucleotides agree with TRBD2. Germline CDR1 is DFQATT and CDR2 is SNEGSKA (reference sequence). The ends lost 1 base at V and 1 base at J; junction bases unmatched: 4. This CDR3 comprises 14 residues. CDR3 in DNA: TGCAGTGCTAGAGTGGACGGGAGGTCCTACGAGCAGTACTTC. Protein: CSARVDGRSYEQYF.

This chain joins TRBV29-1 and TRBJ2-3; 10 bases are a match to TRBD2. Germline loops: CDR1 SQVTM, CDR2 ANQGSEA. This CDR3 spans 18 amino acids. Unmatched junction bases numbered 14, after V lost 0 bases and J lost 5 bases. The CDR3 is CSVEETQLLASGRDTQYF. The CDR3 region has the DNA TGCAGCGTTGAAGAAACCCAGCTTCTCGCTAGCGGGAGAGATACGCAGTATTTT.